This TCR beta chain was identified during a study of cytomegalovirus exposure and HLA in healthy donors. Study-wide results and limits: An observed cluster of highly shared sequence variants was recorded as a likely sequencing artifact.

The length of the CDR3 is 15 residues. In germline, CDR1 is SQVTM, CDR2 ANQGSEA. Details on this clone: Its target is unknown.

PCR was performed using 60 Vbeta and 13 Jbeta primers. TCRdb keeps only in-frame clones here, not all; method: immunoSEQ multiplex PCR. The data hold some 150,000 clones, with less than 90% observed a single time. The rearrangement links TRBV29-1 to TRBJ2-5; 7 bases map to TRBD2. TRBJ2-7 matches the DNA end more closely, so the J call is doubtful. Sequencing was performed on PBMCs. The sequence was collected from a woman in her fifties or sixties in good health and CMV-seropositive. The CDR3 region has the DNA TGCAGCGTTGAAGTCCGGGAGGCATACTCCTACGAGCAGTACTTC. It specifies CSVEVREAYSYEQYF.